The 22 T cell receptor beta chains below all came from one sample that was sequenced in a study of CD8 T cells in ankylosing spondylitis. TCRdb re-called the 5' RACE reads through MiXCR, storing one row per CDR3 protein. The table lists roughly 200,000 distinct CDR3 sequences, roughly 13% of them singletons. The specimen was blood, either unsorted or a sorted T cell fraction (not recorded which). These TCRs come from a male donor with ankylosing spondylitis or in good health (not recorded which).

This clonotype was observed a few times. The chain employs TRBV7-9 and TRBJ2-2; the D is unclear. Germline-derived CDR1 and CDR2 are SEHNR and FQNEAQ (reference sequence). Trimming pared 2 bases from V and 2 bases from J, leaving 9 bases between. This CDR3 comprises 15 residues. CDR3 sequence reads: CASSLSWKNTGELFF. The CDR3 region has the DNA TGTGCCAGCAGCTTATCTTGGAAAAACACCGGGGAGCTGTTTTTT.

This clonotype was seen a handful of times. The V call is TRBV6-5, the J call TRBJ2-7; D perhaps matches TRBD2 (5 bases). CDR3 size: 14 residues. In germline, CDR1 is MNHEY, CDR2 SVGAGI. The V gene lost 0 bases and the J gene lost 4 bases, with 10 bases spanning the gap. CDR3 region: CASSYSAGVYEQYF. CDR3 bases: TGTGCCAGCAGTTACTCGGCCGGGGTTTACGAGCAGTACTTC.

This clonotype was seen only a few times. J is TRBJ1-6 and V is TRBV4-2; D is uncertain. CDR3 size: 17 residues. V lost 0 bases, J lost 6 bases, and 15 bases lay in between. Germline CDR1 LGHNA, CDR2 YNFKEQ. CDR3 DNA: TGTGCCAGCAGCCAAGATGGCCTCGGCCGGTTTAATTCACCCCTCCACTTT. Translation: CASSQDGLGRFNSPLHF.

The V and J genes are TRBV7-2 and TRBJ2-2; either TRBD1 or TRBD2 may fit D (5 bases each). The germline V gene has CDR1 SGHTA and CDR2 FQGNSA. V shed 5 bases and J shed 0 bases, with 10 bases lying between them. There are 15 residues in the CDR3. The DNA for the CDR3 is TGTGCCAGCAGCCCGGGGACGACGAACACCGGGGAGCTGTTTTTT. Protein sequence: CASSPGTTNTGELFF.

In this sample, this clonotype turned up a few times. The CDR3, as DNA: TGTGCCAGCAGTTACACCGGGGACAATGAGCAGTTCTTC. Its protein product is CASSYTGDNEQFF. The chain recombines TRBV6-2 or TRBV6-3 with TRBJ2-1, with D perhaps TRBD2 (5 bases). Germline V gene sequence: CDR1 MNHEY, CDR2 SVGEGT. This CDR3 region has 13 residues. Trimming took off 2 bases at V and 5 bases at J, with 7 bases between the two ends.

The chain has TRBV12-3 or TRBV12-4 and TRBJ1-3; 7 positions match TRBD1. Trimming removed 3 bases from V and 3 bases from J; junction bases left unmatched: 2. The length of the CDR3 is 14 residues. CDR3 amino acids: CASSFGTVGNTIYF. DNA of the CDR3: TGTGCCAGCAGTTTTGGGACAGTTGGAAACACCATATATTTT.

This clonotype has a handful of counts. The rearrangement joins TRBV14 to TRBJ2-2, with 7 bases aligning to TRBD1. The germline CDR1 and CDR2 sequences are SGHDN and FVKESK. The length of the CDR3 is 17 residues. Trimming removed 2 bases from V and 5 bases from J; junction bases left unmatched: 11. CDR3 residues: CASSQFGQVLLTGELFF. The CDR3 nucleotides read TGTGCCAGCAGCCAATTCGGACAGGTCCTCCTTACCGGGGAGCTGTTTTTT. The whole variable domain, filled in from reference TRBV14 and TRBJ2-2, reads EAGVTQFPSHSVIEKGQTVTLRCDPISGHDNLYWYRRVMGKEIKFLLHFVKESKQDESGMPNNRFLAERTGGTYSTLKVQPAELEDSGVYFCASSQFGQVLLTGELFFGEGSRLTVL.

This clonotype was seen at least ten times. This chain uses TRBV29-1 with TRBJ2-1; D possibly corresponds to TRBD1 (6 bases). This CDR3 contains 14 residues. Germline CDR1 reads SQVTM; CDR2 reads ANQGSEA. V was shortened by 5 bases and J by 7 bases, with 18 bases between the two germline ends. The CDR3 sequence is CSVLEPWGRNEQFF. The CDR3 DNA is TGCAGCGTTTTAGAACCCTGGGGGCGGAATGAGCAGTTCTTC.

A few counts support this clonotype. The rearrangement uses TRBV7-9 and TRBJ1-4; D gene unclear. The CDR3 totals 14 residues. Germline lookup yields CDR1 SEHNR and CDR2 FQNEAQ (reference sequence). Trimming took off 4 bases at V and 5 bases at J, with 11 bases between the two ends. The CDR3 DNA is TGTGCCAGCAGCTCGTGGGGAGCAAATGAAAAACTGTTTTTT. It translates to CASSSWGANEKLFF.

This clonotype was counted many times. This rearrangement joins TRBV29-1 to TRBJ1-1; D uncertain. The CDR3 has 12 amino acids. Germline V gene lookup returns CDR1 SQVTM and CDR2 ANQGSEA. Trimming left V 7 bases short and J 4 bases short, with 13 bases between. CDR3 sequence: CSAVLEGTEAFF. The CDR3 coding sequence is TGCAGCGCCGTACTGGAGGGCACTGAAGCTTTCTTT.

The chain uses TRBV5-4 and TRBJ2-1; perhaps TRBD2 as D (7 bases). This CDR3 contains 15 residues. Trimming cost V 4 bases and J 9 bases, with 20 bases left between them. CDR1 is SGHNT, CDR2 YYREEE, per germline (reference sequence). The CDR3 sequence is CASSPSGAGLGEQFF. In DNA form, the CDR3 reads TGTGCCAGCAGCCCCTCGGGGGCCGGACTAGGTGAGCAGTTCTTC. Full variable domain (missing parts from reference TRBV5-4 and TRBJ2-1): ETGVTQSPTHLIKTRGQQVTLRCSSQSGHNTVSWYQQALGQGPQFIFQYYREEENGRGNFPPRFSGLQFPNYSSELNVNALELDDSALYLCASSPSGAGLGEQFFGPGTRLTVL.

There are many counts of this clonotype. The chain combines TRBV12-3 or TRBV12-4 with TRBJ2-5; D could derive from TRBD1 or TRBD2 (6 bases each). V was clipped by 5 bases and J by 10 bases, with 17 bases between them. The CDR3 spans 13 residues. CDR3 region: CASSPHGGGGQYF. DNA for the CDR3: TGTGCCAGCAGTCCCCACGGGGGCGGAGGCCAGTACTTC.

This clonotype was observed a few times. The gene calls are TRBV11-3 and TRBJ1-2, with 10 bases aligning to TRBD1. This CDR3 spans 14 amino acids. The trim removed 5 bases at V and 3 bases at J, leaving 3 bases unmatched. Germline assignment: CDR1 SGHNT and CDR2 YENEEA. The CDR3 is CASSDRGRDYGYTF. The DNA for the CDR3 is TGTGCCAGCAGCGACAGGGGGCGAGACTATGGCTACACCTTC.

In this sample, this clonotype turned up many times. This chain joins TRBV9 and TRBJ2-2; maybe TRBD1 (6 bases). V lost 5 bases and J lost 5, with 10 bases in between. Germline V CDR1 and CDR2: SGDLS, YYNGEE. This CDR3 contains 13 residues. CDR3 sequence reads: CASSLGTTGELFF. The DNA of the CDR3 is TGTGCCAGCAGTCTGGGGACAACCGGGGAGCTGTTTTTT. The whole variable domain, filled in from reference TRBV9 and TRBJ2-2, reads DSGVTQTPKHLITATGQRVTLRCSPRSGDLSVYWYQQSLDQGLQFLIQYYNGEERAKGNILERFSAQQFPDLHSELNLSSLELGDSALYFCASSLGTTGELFFGEGSRLTVL.

The chain couples TRBV30 to TRBJ2-3, with 7 bases aligning to TRBD2. Trimming at V came to 2 bases and at J to 3 bases, leaving 8 bases not matched to a gene. CDR1 is GTSNPN, CDR2 SVGIG, per germline (reference sequence). This CDR3 spans 15 amino acids. The CDR3 DNA reads TGTGCCTGGAGTTTCAGCGGGATAGGGACAGATACGCAGTATTTT. Protein sequence: CAWSFSGIGTDTQYF.

This chain uses TRBV2 with TRBJ2-5; the match to TRBD2 covers 16 bases. CDR3 length equals 14 residues. With 8 bases clipped from V and 7 bases from J, the junction kept 4 bases outside the gene matches. Germline lookup yields CDR1 SNHLY and CDR2 FYNNEI. The chain's CDR3 is CASGTSGGELTQYF. The CDR3, as DNA: TGTGCCAGCGGGACTAGCGGGGGGGAGTTGACCCAGTACTTC. Based on the CDR3 plus reference TRBV2 and TRBJ2-5, the full variable domain is EPEVTQTPSHQVTQMGQEVILRCVPISNHLYFYWYRQILGQKVEFLVSFYNNEISEKSEIFDDQFSVERPDGSNFTLKIRSTKLEDSAMYFCASGTSGGELTQYFGPGTRLLVL.

The chain carries TRBV4-1 and TRBJ2-3; D is ambiguous. Germline V gives CDR1 MGHRA, CDR2 YSYEKL. The CDR3 has 12 amino acids. V gave up 8 bases and J gave up 3 bases, with 9 bases separating them. This CDR3 reads CASHGWTDTQYF. CDR3 sequence (DNA): TGCGCCAGCCACGGGTGGACAGATACGCAGTATTTT.

This clonotype was seen only a few times. The V and J genes are TRBV7-9 and TRBJ2-7; 7 bases map to TRBD2. Germline trimming cut 6 bases from V and 3 bases from J; bases unmatched to any gene: 11. The CDR3 totals 15 residues. Germline CDR1 is SEHNR and CDR2 is FQNEAQ (reference sequence). The DNA of the CDR3 is TGTGCCAGCAGTCGGAGCGGGGAGCGGGACTACGAGCAGTACTTC. Its protein is CASSRSGERDYEQYF.

Only a few counts were recorded for this clonotype. This chain links TRBV27 with TRBJ1-2, with D possibly being TRBD1 (6 bases). Trimming left V 7 bases short and J 9 bases short, with 12 bases between. CDR1 is MNHEY and CDR2 is SMNVEV in the germline V gene (reference sequence). This CDR3 has 11 residues. The CDR3 protein is CASTPRGRYTF. The CDR3 DNA sequence: TGTGCCAGCACCCCGCGGGGGCGCTACACCTTC.

The chain has TRBV12-3 or TRBV12-4 and TRBJ2-1; TRBD2 aligns across 14 bases. V lost 2 bases, J lost 0 bases, and 9 bases stayed unmatched. The CDR3 consists of 20 residues. In DNA form, the CDR3 reads TGTGCCAGCAGTTTAACTCCGGGACTAGCGGGGGTAAGCTCCTACAATGAGCAGTTCTTC. It yields the protein CASSLTPGLAGVSSYNEQFF.

The sample holds a few counts of this clonotype. This chain connects TRBV4-1 to TRBJ2-2, with D hard to call. Trimming removed 0 bases from V and 6 bases from J, with 2 bases in between. Germline V lookup: CDR1 MGHRA, CDR2 YSYEKL. This CDR3 is built from 12 residues. CDR3 protein: CASSQDPGELFF. CDR3 bases: TGCGCCAGCAGCCAAGACCCCGGGGAGCTGTTTTTT.

The chain recombines TRBV4-2 with TRBJ2-4; the D gene could be TRBD1 or TRBD2 (5 bases each). V was clipped by 0 bases and J by 7 bases, with 13 bases between them. Germline loops: CDR1 LGHNA, CDR2 YNFKEQ. The CDR3 runs 15 residues. The CDR3 sequence: CASSQDEGSGNIQYF. CDR3 in DNA: TGTGCCAGCAGCCAAGATGAGGGGTCTGGTAACATTCAGTACTTC.